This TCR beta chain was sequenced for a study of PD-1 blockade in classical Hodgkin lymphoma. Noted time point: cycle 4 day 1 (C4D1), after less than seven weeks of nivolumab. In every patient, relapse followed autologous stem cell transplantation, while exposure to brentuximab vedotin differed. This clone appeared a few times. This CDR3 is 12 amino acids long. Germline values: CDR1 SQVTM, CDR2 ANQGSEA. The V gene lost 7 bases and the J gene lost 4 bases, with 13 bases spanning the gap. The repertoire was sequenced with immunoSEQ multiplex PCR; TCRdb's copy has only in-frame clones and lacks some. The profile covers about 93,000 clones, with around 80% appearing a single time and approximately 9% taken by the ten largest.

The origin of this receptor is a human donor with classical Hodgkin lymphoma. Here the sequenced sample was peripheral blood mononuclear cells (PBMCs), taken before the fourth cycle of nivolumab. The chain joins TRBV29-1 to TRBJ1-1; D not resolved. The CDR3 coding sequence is TGCAGCGCTGGGTCAGAGGGCACTGAAGCTTTCTTT. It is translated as CSAGSEGTEAFF.